This T cell receptor beta chain was found in a study of T cells in Graves' hyperthyroidism and ophthalmopathy. The V gene lost 3 bases and the J gene lost 3 bases, with 18 bases spanning the gap. Germline V gene sequence: CDR1 SEHNR, CDR2 FQNEAQ (reference sequence). The CDR3 length is 17 residues. Amplification targeted TCR beta CDR3 regions from RNA transcripts. First-round RT-PCR targeting the TCR CDR3 was performed with the HTBI primer set. Each CDR3 protein gets one entry after TCRdb re-called the multiplex PCR reads with MiXCR. This sample carries approximately 380,000 distinct CDR3 sequences, around a sixth of them seen once, and the ten largest clones take around two fifths. The PBMCs studied were ones that came from about 10 ml fresh peripheral blood. This clonotype was seen at least ten times. Its matching antigen is unknown. Points from the study as a whole: Blood also carried most thyroid clonotypes expanded above 0.001.

Source material: blood. This TCR came from a man between 18 and 35 years old with Graves' ophthalmopathy. The chain employs TRBV7-9 and TRBJ2-1, with D possibly matching TRBD1 (5 bases). The DNA for the CDR3 is TGTGCCAGCAGCTTTGAATTAGGGGAAGGGATCTACAATGAGCAGTTCTTC. It yields the protein CASSFELGEGIYNEQFF.